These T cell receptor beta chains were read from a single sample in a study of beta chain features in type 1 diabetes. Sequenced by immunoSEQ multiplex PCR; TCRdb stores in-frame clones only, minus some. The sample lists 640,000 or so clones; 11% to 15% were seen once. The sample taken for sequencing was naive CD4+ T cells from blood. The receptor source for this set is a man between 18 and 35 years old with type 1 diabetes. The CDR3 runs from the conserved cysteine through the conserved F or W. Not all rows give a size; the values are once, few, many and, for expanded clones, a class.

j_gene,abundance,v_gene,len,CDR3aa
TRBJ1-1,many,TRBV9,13,CASSTRLNTEAFF
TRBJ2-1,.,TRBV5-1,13,CASSSRGTHEQFF
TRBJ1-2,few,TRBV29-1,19,CSVEDLGDGQDRGRRGYTF
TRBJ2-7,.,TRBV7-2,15,CASSLVPPEKGEQYF
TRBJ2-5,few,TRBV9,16,CASSASPLGGRETQYF
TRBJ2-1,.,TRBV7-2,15,CASSFNRLAFDEQFF
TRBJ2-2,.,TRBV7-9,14,CASSYPRFTGELFF
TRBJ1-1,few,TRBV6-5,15,CASSYTMGVGTEAFF
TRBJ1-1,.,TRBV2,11,CAEGGTGEAFF
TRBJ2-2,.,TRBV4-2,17,CASSQDLWRGDTGELFF